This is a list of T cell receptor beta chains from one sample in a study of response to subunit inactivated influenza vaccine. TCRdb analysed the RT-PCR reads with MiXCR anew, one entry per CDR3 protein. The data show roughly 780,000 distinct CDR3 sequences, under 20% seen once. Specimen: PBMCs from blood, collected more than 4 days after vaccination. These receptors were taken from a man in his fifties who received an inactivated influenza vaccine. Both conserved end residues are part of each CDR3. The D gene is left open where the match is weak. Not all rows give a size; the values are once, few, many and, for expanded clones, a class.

TGTGCCATCCGCGGGACAGGGGGGAACGAGCAGTACTTC	CAIRGTGGNEQYF	few	TRBV10-3	TRBJ2-7	TRBD1
TGTGCCAGCAGTTTATTTGGCAGTAATAGCAATCAGCCCCAGCATTTT	CASSLFGSNSNQPQHF	-	TRBV12-3/TRBV12-4	TRBJ1-5	-
TGTGCCAGCAGAGAGAGGTACCGGGGCGGCACCGGGGAGCTGTTTTTT	CASRERYRGGTGELFF	-	TRBV7-9	TRBJ2-2	-
TGTGCCAGCAGCTTAGTTTATTTGACAGGCCCCTTTCAGTACTTC	CASSLVYLTGPFQYF	many	TRBV7-9	TRBJ2-4	-
TGTGCCAGCAGGGGGCCAGGCCCCCTCTCTGGGGCCAACGTCCTGACTTTC	CASRGPGPLSGANVLTF	-	TRBV6-4	TRBJ2-6	-
TGTGCCATCAGTGGGTCTTACAATGAGCAGTTCTTC	CAISGSYNEQFF	-	TRBV10-3	TRBJ2-1	-
TGTGCCATCAGTGAGGAGGGGGCGGTGGTGAACGAGCAGTACTTC	CAISEEGAVVNEQYF	-	TRBV10-3	TRBJ2-7	TRBD1
TGCAGTGCAAACCGGGACGGACGCGGCGAGCAGTACTTC	CSANRDGRGEQYF	-	TRBV20-1	TRBJ2-7	-
TGTGCCAGCAGTTCATCGGACAGGGGGCCAAGGTATTTT	CASSSSDRGPRYF	few	TRBV12-3/TRBV12-4	TRBJ2-3	TRBD1
TGTGCCAGCAGTAAGGAGGGGTTTCAGCCCCAGCATTTT	CASSKEGFQPQHF	-	TRBV6-2/TRBV6-3	TRBJ1-5	-
TGTGCTAGTGCCCGCGGGGAGTGGGAGCAGTTCTTC	CASARGEWEQFF	few	TRBV12-5	TRBJ2-1	-
TGTGCCAGCAGCCAAGATGTTGTGGGGAGCTCCTACAATGAGCAGTTCTTC	CASSQDVVGSSYNEQFF	few	TRBV3-1	TRBJ2-1	-
TGCGCCAGCAGCTGGCGGGACAGGGGAACCGGGGAGCTGTTTTTT	CASSWRDRGTGELFF	few	TRBV4-3	TRBJ2-2	TRBD1
TGTGCCATCAACCCTACAGGGCAAGAGACCCAGTACTTC	CAINPTGQETQYF	few	TRBV10-3	TRBJ2-5	-
TGCGCCAGCAGCTTGCGCCCACAGGGAGGCGAGCAGTACTTC	CASSLRPQGGEQYF	-	TRBV5-1	TRBJ2-7	-
TGTGCCAGCAGCCAGGGGACTACGGGAGAGACCCAGTACTTC	CASSQGTTGETQYF	few	TRBV3-1	TRBJ2-5	TRBD2
TGTGCCAGCAGTCCTAGCGTTGGGGGGATCGCAGATACGCAGTATTTT	CASSPSVGGIADTQYF	few	TRBV12-3/TRBV12-4	TRBJ2-3	-
TGCAGCGTTGAACAGCTTACGAATGAGCAGTTCTTC	CSVEQLTNEQFF	-	TRBV29-1	TRBJ2-1	-
TGTGCCAGCAGTTTTCGAGCAAATGAGCAGTTCTTC	CASSFRANEQFF	-	TRBV12-3/TRBV12-4	TRBJ2-1	-
TGTGCCTCGGAGGACAGGACCTACACCGGGGAGCTGTTTTTT	CASEDRTYTGELFF	few	TRBV10-3	TRBJ2-2	TRBD1
TGCGCCAGCAGCCCGGGACACGACACCGGGGAGCTGTTTTTT	CASSPGHDTGELFF	-	TRBV5-1	TRBJ2-2	-
TGTGCCAGCAGCTCCCGACTAGAGGGGACCCAGTACTTC	CASSSRLEGTQYF	few	TRBV7-6	TRBJ2-5	-
TGCAGTGCTAGAGATCACTTGCGGGGCCCCTACAATGAGCAGTTCTTC	CSARDHLRGPYNEQFF	-	TRBV20-1	TRBJ2-1	-
TGCGCCAGCAGCAGACGGACAGGGGGTGCTACCACTGAAGCTTTCTTT	CASSRRTGGATTEAFF	few	TRBV5-1	TRBJ1-1	TRBD1
TGTGCCACCAGTGATCTTGTTGTTGGGGAGCTGTTTTTT	CATSDLVVGELFF	-	TRBV24-1	TRBJ2-2	-
TGTGCCAGCAGCCCAGACAGGCCAATCCGGGACAGGCCCTACGAGCAGTACTTC	CASSPDRPIRDRPYEQYF	-	TRBV6-1	TRBJ2-7	TRBD1
TGCAGTGCTAGAGCCTTTAATAGAGGGGCAGATCCTTACAATGAGCAGTTCTTC	CSARAFNRGADPYNEQFF	few	TRBV20-1	TRBJ2-1	-
TGTGCCACCAGCAGAGACGCCAATGTGGGAACAGATACGCAGTATTTT	CATSRDANVGTDTQYF	-	TRBV15	TRBJ2-3	-
TGTGCCAGCAGGAGACTAGCGGGACTCACAGATACGCAGTATTTT	CASRRLAGLTDTQYF	-	TRBV2	TRBJ2-3	TRBD2
TGTGCCAGCAGCCCCCACTACAGGGGGCTGGGGGAGCTGTTTTTT	CASSPHYRGLGELFF	few	TRBV9	TRBJ2-2	TRBD1
TGTGCCAGCAGCTTAGCGGGACAGATTGTCCGGAATACGCAGTATTTT	CASSLAGQIVRNTQYF	-	TRBV7-9	TRBJ2-3	TRBD1
TGTGCCATCAGCTCCGGGACAGGGAAGAATTCACCCCTCCACTTT	CAISSGTGKNSPLHF	many	TRBV10-3	TRBJ1-6	TRBD1
TGCAGCGTTAAAGGACAGGGGGGGTCCTACGAGCAGTACTTC	CSVKGQGGSYEQYF	many	TRBV29-1	TRBJ2-7	TRBD1
TGTGCCAGCTCACCAAAGGACAGGTACGAGCAGTACTTC	CASSPKDRYEQYF	few	TRBV18	TRBJ2-7	TRBD1
TGCAGTGCTAGAGGAACCGGAATTGAGCGGGAGAGGGAGCAGTACTTC	CSARGTGIEREREQYF	-	TRBV20-1	TRBJ2-7	TRBD2
TGTGCCAGCAGCTCGACGGTATACAATGAGCAGTTCTTC	CASSSTVYNEQFF	many	TRBV7-2	TRBJ2-1	-
TGCGCCAGCAGCCAAGATCGGAGTATAACTAATGAAAAACTGTTTTTT	CASSQDRSITNEKLFF	few	TRBV4-3	TRBJ1-4	-
TGCGCCAGCAGCTTGGTGCGGGGGGGGAACAATGAGCAGTTCTTC	CASSLVRGGNNEQFF	-	TRBV5-1	TRBJ2-1	TRBD2
TGTGCCAGCAGACCTCTTGACAGCTATAATGAAAAACTGTTTTTT	CASRPLDSYNEKLFF	many	TRBV6-1	TRBJ1-4	-
TGTGCCACCAGTGATTCCCCCGACTCCACAGATACGCAGTATTTT	CATSDSPDSTDTQYF	few	TRBV24-1	TRBJ2-3	-
TGTGCCAGCACCATCAGAACTGGTAATGAGCAGTTCTTC	CASTIRTGNEQFF	many	TRBV12-3/TRBV12-4	TRBJ2-1	-
TGTGCCAGCAGAAGGGATAGCGGGAGGGACAATGAGCAGTTCTTC	CASRRDSGRDNEQFF	few	TRBV6-4	TRBJ2-1	TRBD2
TGCGCCAGCAGCCAACCCGGGACTAGCGGGAGAAAGGAGCAGTTCTTC	CASSQPGTSGRKEQFF	few	TRBV5-1	TRBJ2-1	TRBD2
TGCAGTGCCAACCGTTTTGCTTGGACTAGCCCTTCCTACAATGAGCAGTTCTTC	CSANRFAWTSPSYNEQFF	-	TRBV20-1	TRBJ2-1	TRBD2
TGTGCCAGCAGCTTACAACCGACAGGGACGCAGGAGCAGTACTTC	CASSLQPTGTQEQYF	-	TRBV11-2	TRBJ2-7	TRBD1
TGCGCCAGCAGCCAAGATCGAAGGGGTACAGATACGCAGTATTTT	CASSQDRRGTDTQYF	-	TRBV4-1	TRBJ2-3	-
TGCGCCAGCAGCTTCCACTCTCCCCTAGCGGGAGCGGGCACAGATACGCAGTATTTT	CASSFHSPLAGAGTDTQYF	-	TRBV5-1	TRBJ2-3	TRBD2
TGTGCCAGCAGCCGACCCCAATGGCGGGAGCGGGTCACAGATACGCAGTATTTT	CASSRPQWRERVTDTQYF	-	TRBV11-2	TRBJ2-3	TRBD2
TGCAGTGGTGGGCTAGGAACAGGGAATATGAATGAGCAGTTCTTC	CSGGLGTGNMNEQFF	few	TRBV20-1	TRBJ2-1	-
TGTGCCAGCAGCCAAGATCCCGACAAACTCTACGAGCAGTACTTC	CASSQDPDKLYEQYF	many	TRBV4-2	TRBJ2-7	-
TGCGCCAGCAGCCGATTTAGCGGGGGGGCCTACGAGCAGTACTTC	CASSRFSGGAYEQYF	-	TRBV5-1	TRBJ2-7	TRBD2